These 19 T cell receptor beta chains share one sample of origin, sequenced in a study of metastatic and nonmetastatic thyroid tumors. TCRdb re-called the PCR reads with MiXCR. The table shows under 35,000 clones, with approximately 17% occurring only once. All patients were treatment-naive before thyroid surgery. Sequencing was carried out using blood. These receptors were collected from a female donor with papillary thyroid cancer or a benign thyroid nodule (not recorded which). Some clones in this sample may be carry-over from other donors' samples.

This clone was found many times. This chain uses TRBV20-1 with TRBJ1-1; tentative D call: TRBD1 (5 bases). Per germline, CDR1 DFQATT and CDR2 SNEGSKA (reference sequence). CDR3 size: 16 residues. Trimming cost V 0 bases and J 3 bases, with 17 bases left between them. CDR3 region: CSARDAQGYRDTEAFF. In nucleotides, the CDR3 is TGCAGTGCTAGAGATGCGCAGGGATATAGGGACACTGAAGCTTTCTTT.

This clone was recorded at least ten times. The chain recombines TRBV10-3 with TRBJ1-6, with TRBD1 as a possible D gene (5 bases). CDR1 and CDR2 from the germline V gene are ENHRY and SYGVKD. V lost 10 bases to trimming and J lost 6 bases, with 19 bases between them. There are 15 residues in the CDR3. Here the CDR3 DNA reads TGTGCCACCCAGGGTCGAACAGAGCCTAATTCACCCCTCCACTTT. Protein sequence: CATQGRTEPNSPLHF.

At least ten counts were recorded for this clone. The chain employs TRBV4-3 and TRBJ1-2; 7 bases match TRBD1. The germline V gene has CDR1 LGHNA and CDR2 YSLEER. CDR3 length equals 13 residues. Trimming at V came to 3 bases and at J to 8 bases, leaving 6 bases not matched to a gene. CDR3 DNA: TGCGCCAGCAGCCAGACAGGGTATGGGGGCTACACCTTC. Its translation: CASSQTGYGGYTF.

This clone was picked up many times. This sequence joins TRBV20-1 and TRBJ1-1; maybe TRBD1 (5 bases). V lost 2 bases and J lost 1, with 11 bases in between. Germline CDR1 is DFQATT and CDR2 is SNEGSKA (reference sequence). There are 14 residues in the CDR3. CDR3 nucleotides: TGCAGTGCTAGACCGGGACTCGGGAACACTGAAGCTTTCTTT. This codes for CSARPGLGNTEAFF.

This clone occurred a few times. This chain joins TRBV28 and TRBJ1-2; the D gene is possibly TRBD1 (5 bases). The V end lost 8 bases, the J end lost 0 bases, and 10 bases lay between the germline ends. Germline V gene lookup returns CDR1 MDHEN and CDR2 SYDVKM. This CDR3 has 13 amino acids. The CDR3: CASGTATNYGYTF. The CDR3 DNA is TGTGCCAGCGGGACCGCCACTAACTATGGCTACACCTTC.

This clone has a handful of counts. The chain has TRBV28 and TRBJ2-7; D is undetermined. Trimming pared 5 bases from V and 5 bases from J, leaving 19 bases between. The CDR3 runs 15 residues. Germline V gene sequence: CDR1 MDHEN, CDR2 SYDVKM. The CDR3 loop is CASSPLYPRYHEQYF. DNA of the CDR3: TGTGCCAGCAGTCCCCTCTACCCGAGATACCACGAGCAGTACTTC.

This clone is medium-sized (0.01 to 0.1%) within its sample. The genes are TRBV28 and TRBJ2-7; 12 bases are shared with TRBD2. V lost 6 bases to trimming and J lost 5 bases; unmatched junction nucleotides: 11. The germline V gene encodes CDR1 MDHEN and CDR2 SYDVKM. This CDR3 region has 16 residues. The CDR3 nucleotides are TGTGCCAGCAGCCCGACCGGACTAGCGGGGTACCACGAGCAGTACTTC. This sequence encodes CASSPTGLAGYHEQYF. Looking up the rest from reference TRBV28 and TRBJ2-7 gives the full variable domain: DVKVTQSSRYLVKRTGEKVFLECVQDMDHENMFWYRQDPGLGLRLIYFSYDVKMKEKGDIPEGYSVSREKKERFSLILESASTNQTSMYLCASSPTGLAGYHEQYFGPGTRLTVT.

In regard to this clone: A much bigger clone sits one base away, suggesting this may be a read error. The sample contains more than one DNA sequence encoding this CDR3. This chain uses TRBV9 with TRBJ2-3; TRBD2 aligns across 10 bases. CDR1 is SGDLS, CDR2 YYNGEE, per germline. The CDR3 length is 17 residues. After removal of 2 bases from V and 4 bases from J, the junction contained 10 bases not matched to a gene. The CDR3 reads CASSVEGLAGESDTQYF. The DNA for the CDR3 is TGTGCCAGCAGCGTCGAGGGGCTAGCGGGAGAGTCAGATACGCAGTATTTT.

The chain employs TRBV12-3 or TRBV12-4 and TRBJ1-6, with 7 bases identical to TRBD1. The CDR3 runs 16 residues. V was pared by 10 bases and J by 8 bases, with 17 bases of the junction left unmatched. CDR3 nucleotides: TGTGCCATCAGCCCCCTTTGGGACAGTGCGGATTCACCCCTCCACTTT. As protein: CAISPLWDSADSPLHF.

This clone was detected many times. This chain uses TRBV7-9 with TRBJ2-1; D is perhaps TRBD1 or TRBD2 (5 bases each). The CDR3 has 15 amino acids. Germline CDR1 and CDR2: SEHNR and FQNEAQ (reference sequence). Between the trimmed V and J ends, which lost 5 bases and 4 bases, there was a span of 15 bases. Here the CDR3 DNA reads TGTGCCAGCAGCCCCTGGGGGATCGGGTACAATGAGCAGTTCTTC. Amino acids: CASSPWGIGYNEQFF.

This clone has ten or more counts. The gene calls are TRBV29-1 and TRBJ2-3; 9 bases fit TRBD2. The germline V gene has CDR1 SQVTM and CDR2 ANQGSEA. The J segment lost 4 bases and the V segment lost 1 base, leaving 6 bases of the junction unmatched. This CDR3 is 15 amino acids long. The CDR3 DNA reads TGCAGCGTTGAAGTAGCGGGAGACTTCCCAGATACGCAGTATTTT. This encodes CSVEVAGDFPDTQYF.

This clone was recorded many times. The chain uses TRBV6-1 and TRBJ1-5, with D possibly being TRBD1 (5 bases). V gave up 1 base and J gave up 2 bases, with 18 bases separating them. CDR1 and CDR2 from the germline V gene are MNHNS and SASEGT. The CDR3 length is 18 residues. DNA of the CDR3: TGTGCCAGCAGTGAAGGAAATGCGGGGACCTTACGCAATCAGCCCCAGCATTTT. Translation: CASSEGNAGTLRNQPQHF.

This clone is medium-sized (0.01 to 0.1%) in the sample. The same CDR3 also results from other DNA sequences found in this sample. The chain employs TRBV6-1 and TRBJ2-6; D ambiguous. Germline V gene sequence: CDR1 MNHNS, CDR2 SASEGT. V was trimmed by 1 base and J by 2 bases, leaving 6 bases between them. There are 15 residues in the CDR3. The CDR3 sequence is CASSEDSTGANVLTF. The CDR3 DNA is TGTGCCAGCAGTGAAGACTCCACTGGGGCCAACGTCCTGACTTTC.

A word on this clone: The junction differs from germline at one of its ends, possibly a read error. The chain joins TRBV4-2 to TRBJ2-2; 9 nucleotides align to TRBD2. Germline V gives CDR1 LGHNA, CDR2 YNFKEQ. The CDR3 sequence is 17 residues long. The CDR3 sequence: CASSQVGGRARTAELFF. The CDR3 DNA reads TGTGCCAGCAGCCAAGTTGGCGGGAGGGCGAGAACCGCGGAGCTGTTTTTT.

This clone was detected only a few times. A much larger clone differs by one base, so this may be a read error. This CDR3 is CAGRIGGQRTQYF. In nucleotides, the CDR3 is TGTGCCGGCCGAATAGGGGGCCAGAGGACGCAGTATTTT. V and J are TRBV6-2 or TRBV6-3 and TRBJ2-3; TRBD1 aligns across 7 bases. Germline lookup yields CDR1 MNHEY and CDR2 SVGEGT. Unmatched junction bases numbered 14, after V lost 11 bases and J lost 9 bases. The CDR3 is 13 amino acids.

As for this clone: It may be a read error: a sequence one base away is much more abundant. The chain is built from TRBV20-1 and TRBJ1-2; D gene uncertain. The germline V and J ends were trimmed by 0 bases and 9 bases, with 17 bases remaining between them. The CDR3 loop spans 14 amino acids. Per the germline V gene, CDR1 is DFQATT and CDR2 is SNEGSKA (reference sequence). The CDR3 sequence: CSAREEYNSFSYTF. For the CDR3, the DNA is TGCAGTGCTAGAGAGGAGTACAACTCATTTAGCTACACCTTC.

In its sample, this clone was seen a few times. This sequence joins TRBV3-1 and TRBJ2-3; 8 bases fit TRBD1. The V segment lost 8 bases and the J segment 3 bases; nucleotides outside the gene matches: 4. Germline-derived CDR1 and CDR2 are LGHDT and YNNKEL (reference sequence). This CDR3 has 13 residues. The CDR3 DNA reads TGTGCCAGCGACCGGACAGGGACAGATACGCAGTATTTT. Its protein product is CASDRTGTDTQYF.

This clone was counted many times. The chain is built from TRBV7-9 and TRBJ1-2; TRBD1 is a possible D gene (6 bases). V lost 5 bases and J 8 bases, leaving 18 bases between the germline ends. The CDR3 runs 14 residues. CDR1 SEHNR and CDR2 FQNEAQ come from the germline V gene (reference sequence). CDR3 nucleotide sequence: TGTGCCAGCAGCACCTCAGGGGCATCGGGGGGCTACACCTTC. Protein product: CASSTSGASGGYTF.

This clone was picked up many times. The chain links TRBV19 to TRBJ2-2; the D gene is possibly TRBD2 (5 bases). V was clipped by 3 bases and J by 5 bases, with 10 bases between them. This CDR3 has 14 residues. The germline V gene has CDR1 LNHDA and CDR2 SQIVND (reference sequence). This CDR3 reads CASSIGGETGELFF. In DNA, the CDR3 is TGTGCCAGTAGTATCGGTGGGGAGACCGGGGAGCTGTTTTTT.